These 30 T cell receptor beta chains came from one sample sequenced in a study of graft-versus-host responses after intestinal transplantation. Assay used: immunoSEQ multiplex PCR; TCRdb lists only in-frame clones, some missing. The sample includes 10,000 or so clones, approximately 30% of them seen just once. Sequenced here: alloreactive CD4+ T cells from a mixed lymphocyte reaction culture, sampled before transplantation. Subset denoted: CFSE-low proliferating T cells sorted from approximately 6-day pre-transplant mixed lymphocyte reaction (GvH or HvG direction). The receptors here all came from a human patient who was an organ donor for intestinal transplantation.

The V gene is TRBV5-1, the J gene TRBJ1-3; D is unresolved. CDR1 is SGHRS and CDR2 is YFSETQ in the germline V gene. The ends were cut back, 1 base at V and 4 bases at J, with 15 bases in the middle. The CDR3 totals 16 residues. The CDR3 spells CASSLTVGSGGNTIYF. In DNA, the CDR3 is TGCGCCAGCAGCTTGACCGTGGGTTCGGGAGGAAACACCATATATTTT. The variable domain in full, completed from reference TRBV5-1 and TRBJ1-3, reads KAGVTQTPRYLIKTRGQQVTLSCSPISGHRSVSWYQQTPGQGLQFLFEYFSETQRNKGNFPGRFSGRQFSNSRSEMNVSTLELGDSALYLCASSLTVGSGGNTIYFGEGSWLTVV.

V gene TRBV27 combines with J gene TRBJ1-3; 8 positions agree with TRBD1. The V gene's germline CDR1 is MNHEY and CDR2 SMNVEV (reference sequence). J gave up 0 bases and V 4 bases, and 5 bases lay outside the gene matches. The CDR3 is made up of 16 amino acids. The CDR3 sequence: CASSSRGPASGNTIYF. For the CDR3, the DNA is TGTGCCAGCAGTTCCAGGGGGCCTGCCTCTGGAAACACCATATATTTT.

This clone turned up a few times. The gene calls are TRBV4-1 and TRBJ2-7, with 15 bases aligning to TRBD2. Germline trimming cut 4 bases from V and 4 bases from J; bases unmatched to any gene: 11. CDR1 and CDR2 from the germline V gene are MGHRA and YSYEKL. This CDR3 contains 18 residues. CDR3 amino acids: CASSPRTGTSGGPYEQYF. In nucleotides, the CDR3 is TGCGCCAGCAGCCCGCGGACCGGGACTAGCGGGGGGCCTTACGAGCAGTACTTC.

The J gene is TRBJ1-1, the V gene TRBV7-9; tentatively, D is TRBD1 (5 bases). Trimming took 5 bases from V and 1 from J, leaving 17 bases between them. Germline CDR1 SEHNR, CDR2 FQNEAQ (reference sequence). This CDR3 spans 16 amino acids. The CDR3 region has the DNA TGTGCCAGCAGCCTTGGGGCAGGGAATCCGAACACTGAAGCTTTCTTT. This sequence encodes CASSLGAGNPNTEAFF.

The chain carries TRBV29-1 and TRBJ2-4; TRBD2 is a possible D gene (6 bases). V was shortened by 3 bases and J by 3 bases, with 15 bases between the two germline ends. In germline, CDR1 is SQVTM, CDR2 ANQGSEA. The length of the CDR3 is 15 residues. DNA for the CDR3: TGCAGCGTTGAGGGGGTTCACGGGGGCAAAAACATTCAGTACTTC. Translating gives CSVEGVHGGKNIQYF.

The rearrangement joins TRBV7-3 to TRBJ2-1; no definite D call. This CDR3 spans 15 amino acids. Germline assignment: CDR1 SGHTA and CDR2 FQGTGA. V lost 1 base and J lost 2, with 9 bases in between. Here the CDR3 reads CASSLSRVPYNEQFF. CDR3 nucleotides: TGTGCCAGCAGCTTAAGTCGGGTCCCCTACAATGAGCAGTTCTTC.

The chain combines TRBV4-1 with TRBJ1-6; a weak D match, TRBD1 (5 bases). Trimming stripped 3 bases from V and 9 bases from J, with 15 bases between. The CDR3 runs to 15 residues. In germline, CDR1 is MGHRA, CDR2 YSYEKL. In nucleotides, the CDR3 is TGCGCCAGCAGCCAGGGGTGGGCAAGGGGTTCACCCCTCCACTTT. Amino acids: CASSQGWARGSPLHF.

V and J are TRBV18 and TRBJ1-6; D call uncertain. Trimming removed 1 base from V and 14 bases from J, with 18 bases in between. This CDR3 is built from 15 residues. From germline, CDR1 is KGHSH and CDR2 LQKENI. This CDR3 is CASSPRGQPVITLHF. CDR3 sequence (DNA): TGTGCCAGCTCACCACGAGGGCAGCCGGTAATCACCCTCCACTTT.

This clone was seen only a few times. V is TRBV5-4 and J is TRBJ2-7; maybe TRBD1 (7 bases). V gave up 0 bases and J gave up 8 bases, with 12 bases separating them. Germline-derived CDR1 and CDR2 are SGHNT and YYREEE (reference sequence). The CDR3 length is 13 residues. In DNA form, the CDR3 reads TGTGCCAGCAGCTTGGGTTGGAGGGGGCAGCAGTACTTC. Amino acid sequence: CASSLGWRGQQYF. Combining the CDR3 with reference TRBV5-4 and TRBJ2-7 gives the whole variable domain ETGVTQSPTHLIKTRGQQVTLRCSSQSGHNTVSWYQQALGQGPQFIFQYYREEENGRGNFPPRFSGLQFPNYSSELNVNALELDDSALYLCASSLGWRGQQYFGPGTRLTVT.

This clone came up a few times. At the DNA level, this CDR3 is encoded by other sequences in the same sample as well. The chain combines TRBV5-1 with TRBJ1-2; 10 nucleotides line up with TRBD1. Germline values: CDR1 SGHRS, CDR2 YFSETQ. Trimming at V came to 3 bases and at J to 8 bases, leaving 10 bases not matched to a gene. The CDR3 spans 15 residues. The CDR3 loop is CASSSWTGGISGYTF. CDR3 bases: TGCGCCAGCAGCTCATGGACAGGGGGAATCTCAGGCTACACCTTC. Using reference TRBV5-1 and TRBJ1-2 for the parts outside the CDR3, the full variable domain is KAGVTQTPRYLIKTRGQQVTLSCSPISGHRSVSWYQQTPGQGLQFLFEYFSETQRNKGNFPGRFSGRQFSNSRSEMNVSTLELGDSALYLCASSSWTGGISGYTFGSGTRLTVV.

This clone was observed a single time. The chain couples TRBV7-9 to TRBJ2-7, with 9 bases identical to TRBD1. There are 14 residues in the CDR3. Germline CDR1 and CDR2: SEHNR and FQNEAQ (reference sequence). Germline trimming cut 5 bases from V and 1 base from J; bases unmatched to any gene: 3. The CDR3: CASSPDRGSYEQYF. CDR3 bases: TGTGCCAGCAGCCCCGACAGGGGGTCCTACGAGCAGTACTTC.

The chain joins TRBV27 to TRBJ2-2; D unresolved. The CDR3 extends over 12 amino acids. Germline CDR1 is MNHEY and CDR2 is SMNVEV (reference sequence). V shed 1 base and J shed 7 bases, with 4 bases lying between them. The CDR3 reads CASSLLYGELFF. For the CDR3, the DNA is TGTGCCAGCAGTTTATTATACGGGGAGCTGTTTTTT.

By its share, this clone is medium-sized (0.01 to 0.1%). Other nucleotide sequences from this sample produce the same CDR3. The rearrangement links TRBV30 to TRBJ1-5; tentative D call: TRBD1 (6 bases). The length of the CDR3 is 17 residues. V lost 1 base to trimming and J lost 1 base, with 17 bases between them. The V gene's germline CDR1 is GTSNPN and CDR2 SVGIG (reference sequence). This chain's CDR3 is CAWSAARTTGSNQPQHF. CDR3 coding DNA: TGTGCCTGGAGTGCGGCCCGAACCACAGGGAGCAATCAGCCCCAGCATTTT.

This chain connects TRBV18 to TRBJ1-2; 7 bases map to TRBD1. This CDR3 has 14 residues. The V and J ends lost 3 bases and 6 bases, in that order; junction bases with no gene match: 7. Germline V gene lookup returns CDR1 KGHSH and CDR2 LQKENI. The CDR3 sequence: CASSPVGQANGYTF. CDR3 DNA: TGTGCCAGCTCACCGGTAGGACAGGCCAATGGCTACACCTTC.

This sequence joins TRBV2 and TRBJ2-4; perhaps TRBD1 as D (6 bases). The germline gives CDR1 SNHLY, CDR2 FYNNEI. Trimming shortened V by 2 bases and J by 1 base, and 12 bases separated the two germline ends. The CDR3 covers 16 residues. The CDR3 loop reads CASSEYQGMAKNIQYF. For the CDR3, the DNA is TGTGCCAGCAGTGAATACCAGGGGATGGCCAAAAACATTCAGTACTTC.

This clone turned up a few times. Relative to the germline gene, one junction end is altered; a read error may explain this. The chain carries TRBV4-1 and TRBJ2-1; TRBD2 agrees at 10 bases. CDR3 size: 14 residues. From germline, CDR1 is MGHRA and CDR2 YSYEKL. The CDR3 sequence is CASRVAGGYNEQFF. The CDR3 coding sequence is TGTGCCAGCAGGGTAGCGGGGGGTTACAATGAGCAGTTCTTC.

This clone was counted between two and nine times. The CDR3 DNA reads as TGTGCCTCACCACACACAGATACGCAGTATTTT. Amino acid sequence: CASPHTDTQYF. This chain links TRBV30 with TRBJ2-3; no firm D call. The length of the CDR3 is 11 residues. The germline CDR1 and CDR2 sequences are GTSNPN and SVGIG (reference sequence). Trimming pared 7 bases from V and 2 bases from J, leaving 7 bases between.

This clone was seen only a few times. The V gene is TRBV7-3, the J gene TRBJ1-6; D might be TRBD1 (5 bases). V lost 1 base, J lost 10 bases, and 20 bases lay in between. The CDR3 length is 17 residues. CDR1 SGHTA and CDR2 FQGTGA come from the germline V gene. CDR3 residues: CASSLRAQGAYGSPLHF. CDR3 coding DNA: TGTGCCAGCAGCTTAAGGGCCCAAGGGGCCTACGGGTCACCCCTCCACTTT.

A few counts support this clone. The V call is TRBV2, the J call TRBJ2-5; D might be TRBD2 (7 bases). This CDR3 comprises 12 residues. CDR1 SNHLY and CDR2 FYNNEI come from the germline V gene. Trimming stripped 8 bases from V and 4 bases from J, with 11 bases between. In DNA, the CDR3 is TGTGCCAGCGGGGGGGCCGGAGAGACCCAGTACTTC. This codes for CASGGAGETQYF. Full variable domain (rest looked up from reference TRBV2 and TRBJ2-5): EPEVTQTPSHQVTQMGQEVILRCVPISNHLYFYWYRQILGQKVEFLVSFYNNEISEKSEIFDDQFSVERPDGSNFTLKIRSTKLEDSAMYFCASGGAGETQYFGPGTRLLVL.

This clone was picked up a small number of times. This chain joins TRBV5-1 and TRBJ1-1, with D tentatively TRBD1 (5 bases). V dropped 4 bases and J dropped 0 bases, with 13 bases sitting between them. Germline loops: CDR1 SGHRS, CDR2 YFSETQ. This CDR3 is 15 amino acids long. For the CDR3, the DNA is TGCGCCAGCAGCCAGGGCCCAGGAATGAACACTGAAGCTTTCTTT. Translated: CASSQGPGMNTEAFF.

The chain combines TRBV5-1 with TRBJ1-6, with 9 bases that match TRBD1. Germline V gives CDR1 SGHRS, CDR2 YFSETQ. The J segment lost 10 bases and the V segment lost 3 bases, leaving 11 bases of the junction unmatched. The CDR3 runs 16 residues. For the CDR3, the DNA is TGCGCCAGCAGCTGGACAGGGGAACAGGGTTACTCACCCCTCCACTTT. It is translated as CASSWTGEQGYSPLHF.

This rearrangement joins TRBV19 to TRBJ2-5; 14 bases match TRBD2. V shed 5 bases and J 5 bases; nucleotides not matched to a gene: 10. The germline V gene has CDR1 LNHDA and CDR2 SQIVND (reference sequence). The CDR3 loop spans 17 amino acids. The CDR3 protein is CASSFTTSGRAWETQYF. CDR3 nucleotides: TGTGCCAGTAGTTTCACGACTAGCGGGAGGGCCTGGGAGACCCAGTACTTC.

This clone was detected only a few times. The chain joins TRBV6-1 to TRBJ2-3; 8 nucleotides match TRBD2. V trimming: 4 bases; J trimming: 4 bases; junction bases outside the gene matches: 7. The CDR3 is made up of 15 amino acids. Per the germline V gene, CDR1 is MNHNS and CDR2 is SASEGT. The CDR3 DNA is TGTGCCAGCAGTGCCCTAGCGGGTGGTTCAGATACGCAGTATTTT. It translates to CASSALAGGSDTQYF.

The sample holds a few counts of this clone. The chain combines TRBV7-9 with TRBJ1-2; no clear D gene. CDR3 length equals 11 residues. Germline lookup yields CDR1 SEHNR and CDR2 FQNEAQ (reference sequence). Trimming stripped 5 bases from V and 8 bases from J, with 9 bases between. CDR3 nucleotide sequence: TGTGCCAGCAGCCGAAGCGGAGGCTACACCTTC. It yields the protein CASSRSGGYTF.

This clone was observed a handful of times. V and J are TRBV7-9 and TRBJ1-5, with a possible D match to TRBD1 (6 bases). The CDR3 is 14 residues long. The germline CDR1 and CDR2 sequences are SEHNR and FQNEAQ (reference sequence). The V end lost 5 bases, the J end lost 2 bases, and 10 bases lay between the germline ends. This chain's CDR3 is CASSPRGGNQPQHF. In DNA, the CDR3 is TGTGCCAGCAGCCCCAGGGGTGGCAATCAGCCCCAGCATTTT.

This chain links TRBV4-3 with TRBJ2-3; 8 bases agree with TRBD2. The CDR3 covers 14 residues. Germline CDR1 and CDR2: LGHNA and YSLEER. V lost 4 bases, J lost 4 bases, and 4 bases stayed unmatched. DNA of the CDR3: TGCGCCAGCAGCCCTCGGGGGGGGGCAGATACGCAGTATTTT. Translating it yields CASSPRGGADTQYF.

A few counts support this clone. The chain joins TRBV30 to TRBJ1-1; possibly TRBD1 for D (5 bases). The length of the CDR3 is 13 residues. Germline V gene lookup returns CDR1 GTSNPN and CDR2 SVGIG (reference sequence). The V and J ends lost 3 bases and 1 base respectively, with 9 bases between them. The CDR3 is CAWSVGANTEAFF. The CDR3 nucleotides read TGTGCCTGGAGCGTAGGGGCGAACACTGAAGCTTTCTTT.

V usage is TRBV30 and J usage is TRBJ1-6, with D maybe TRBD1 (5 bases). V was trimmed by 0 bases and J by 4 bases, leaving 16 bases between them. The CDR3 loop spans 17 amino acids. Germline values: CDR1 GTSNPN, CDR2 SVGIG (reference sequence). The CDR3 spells CAWSVKGRGGYNSPLHF. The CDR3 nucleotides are TGTGCCTGGAGTGTAAAGGGGCGTGGGGGGTATAATTCACCCCTCCACTTT. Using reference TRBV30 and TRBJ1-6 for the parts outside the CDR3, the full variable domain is SQTIHQWPATLVQPVGSPLSLECTVEGTSNPNLYWYRQAAGRGLQLLFYSVGIGQISSEVPQNLSASRPQDRQFILSSKKLLLSDSGFYLCAWSVKGRGGYNSPLHFGNGTRLTVT.

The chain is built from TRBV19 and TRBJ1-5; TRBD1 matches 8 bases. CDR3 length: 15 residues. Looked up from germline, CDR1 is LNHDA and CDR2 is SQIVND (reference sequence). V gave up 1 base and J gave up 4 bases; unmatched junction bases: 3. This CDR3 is CASSIVRTGNQPQHF. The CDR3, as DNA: TGTGCCAGTAGTATAGTTCGGACAGGGAATCAGCCCCAGCATTTT.

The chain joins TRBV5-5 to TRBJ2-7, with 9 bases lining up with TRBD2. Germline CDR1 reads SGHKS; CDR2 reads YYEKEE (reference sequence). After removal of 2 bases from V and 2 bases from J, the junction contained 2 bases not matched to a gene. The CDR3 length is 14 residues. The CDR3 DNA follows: TGTGCCAGCAGCTTCGGCGGGGGGGCCTACGAGCAGTACTTC. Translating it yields CASSFGGGAYEQYF. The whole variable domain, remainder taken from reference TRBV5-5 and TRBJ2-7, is DAGVTQSPTHLIKTRGQQVTLRCSPISGHKSVSWYQQVLGQGPQFIFQYYEKEERGRGNFPDRFSARQFPNYSSELNVNALLLGDSALYLCASSFGGGAYEQYFGPGTRLTVT.